Presented here are 13 T cell receptor beta chains from one specimen sequenced in a study of cytomegalovirus exposure and HLA in healthy donors. The PCR used 60 Vbeta and 13 Jbeta primers. Clones were sequenced by immunoSEQ multiplex PCR, and TCRdb holds only the in-frame ones, with some missing. The sample has about 260,000 clones; roughly two thirds are singletons. Sequenced sample: PBMCs. All receptors derive from a female donor in good health and CMV-seronegative.

The chain employs TRBV6-6 and TRBJ1-5, with D possibly TRBD1 on 5 matching bases. Trimming removed 6 bases from V and 7 bases from J, with 19 bases in between. This CDR3 spans 15 amino acids. Germline CDR1 reads MNHNY; CDR2 reads SVGAGI (reference sequence). This CDR3 is CASRSPREGEQPQHF. DNA for the CDR3: TGTGCCAGCAGAAGCCCCAGGGAGGGAGAACAGCCCCAGCATTTT.

This clone was found a few times. J is TRBJ1-2 and V is TRBV28; D may be TRBD1 (6 bases). The ends were cut back, 5 bases at V and 2 bases at J, with 15 bases in the middle. CDR1 is MDHEN and CDR2 is SYDVKM in the germline V gene. The CDR3 is 15 residues long. The CDR3, as DNA: TGTGCCAGCAGTCAAAACAGGGTTTTCAACTATGGCTACACCTTC. It specifies CASSQNRVFNYGYTF.

There are a few counts of this clone. V usage is TRBV4-1 and J usage is TRBJ2-7; D is undetermined. Germline CDR1 reads MGHRA; CDR2 reads YSYEKL. Trimming stripped 0 bases from V and 2 bases from J, with 11 bases between. This CDR3 contains 15 residues. The CDR3 DNA reads TGCGCCAGCAGCCAAGAAGAGAACGCACCCTACGAGCAGTACTTC. Protein product: CASSQEENAPYEQYF.

This clone has only a few counts. J is TRBJ2-5 and V is TRBV9, with TRBD2 identical over 11 bases. The tail of the sequence fits TRBJ2-7 better, so the J call may be wrong. Germline loops: CDR1 SGDLS, CDR2 YYNGEE. CDR3 length: 14 residues. CDR3 region: CASSKLAGGYEQYF. The CDR3 DNA reads TGTGCCAGCAGCAAGCTAGCGGGAGGCTACGAGCAGTACTTC.

The chain is built from TRBV11-2 and TRBJ2-7; the match to TRBD2 covers 9 bases. Trimming at V came to 1 base and at J to 3 bases, leaving 4 bases not matched to a gene. The germline V gene encodes CDR1 SGHAT and CDR2 FQNNGV. The CDR3 consists of 15 residues. Written as DNA, the CDR3 is TGTGCCAGCAGCTTAGGGACTAGCGAATACTACGAGCAGTACTTC. Its protein is CASSLGTSEYYEQYF. The full variable domain, with the rest looked up from reference TRBV11-2 and TRBJ2-7, is EAGVAQSPRYKIIEKRQSVAFWCNPISGHATLYWYQQILGQGPKLLIQFQNNGVVDDSQLPKDRFSAERLKGVDSTLKIQPAKLEDSAVYLCASSLGTSEYYEQYFGPGTRLTVT.

The genes are TRBV5-1 and TRBJ2-1; a possible D gene is TRBD1 (8 bases). Germline CDR1 SGHRS, CDR2 YFSETQ. Between the trimmed V and J ends, which lost 0 bases and 8 bases, there was a span of 15 bases. This CDR3 has 15 residues. The CDR3 spells CASSLATGGDYEQFF. The DNA of the CDR3 is TGCGCCAGCAGCTTGGCAACAGGGGGGGATTATGAGCAGTTCTTC. Variable domain in full (rest from reference TRBV5-1 and TRBJ2-1): KAGVTQTPRYLIKTRGQQVTLSCSPISGHRSVSWYQQTPGQGLQFLFEYFSETQRNKGNFPGRFSGRQFSNSRSEMNVSTLELGDSALYLCASSLATGGDYEQFFGPGTRLTVL.

V is TRBV27 and J is TRBJ2-3, with D tentatively TRBD2 (6 bases). The CDR3 length is 15 residues. From germline, CDR1 is MNHEY and CDR2 SMNVEV (reference sequence). V was shortened by 5 bases and J by 4 bases, with 16 bases between the two germline ends. The CDR3 sequence: CASSPFAGWADTQYF. The CDR3 bases are TGTGCCAGCAGTCCGTTTGCGGGATGGGCAGATACGCAGTATTTT.

V usage is TRBV19 and J usage is TRBJ1-3; no definite D call. This CDR3 is 17 amino acids long. Trimming took 8 bases from V and 3 from J, leaving 23 bases between them. Germline loops: CDR1 LNHDA, CDR2 SQIVND (reference sequence). Here the CDR3 reads CASPTPLGRGRGNTIYF. DNA of the CDR3: TGTGCCAGTCCCACACCCCTTGGTCGCGGGCGTGGAAACACCATATATTTT. Supplemented by reference TRBV19 and TRBJ1-3, the full variable domain reads DGGITQSPKYLFRKEGQNVTLSCEQNLNHDAMYWYRQDPGQGLRLIYYSQIVNDFQKGDIAEGYSVSREKKESFPLTVTSAQKNPTAFYLCASPTPLGRGRGNTIYFGEGSWLTVV.

About this clone itself: Other DNA sequences in the same sample also yield this CDR3. The chain employs TRBV5-4 and TRBJ1-5, with TRBD1 matching 12 bases. Germline V gene lookup returns CDR1 SGHNT and CDR2 YYREEE (reference sequence). V was pared by 0 bases and J by 6 bases, with 1 base of the junction left unmatched. There are 15 residues in the CDR3. CDR3 residues: CASSLGGQGAQPQHF. As DNA, the CDR3 is TGTGCCAGCAGCTTGGGGGGACAGGGGGCTCAGCCCCAGCATTTT.

This chain uses TRBV6-1 with TRBJ1-4, with unresolved D. CDR1 MNHNS and CDR2 SASEGT come from the germline V gene. The CDR3 consists of 14 residues. The V end was cut by 5 bases, the J end by 3 bases, with 10 bases between. CDR3 in DNA: TGTGCCAGCAGTAGGAGGGATCCTAATGAAAAACTGTTTTTT. Protein product: CASSRRDPNEKLFF.

The chain carries TRBV4-2 and TRBJ1-3; possible D gene TRBD1, 5 bases. V shed 0 bases and J shed 1 base, with 7 bases lying between them. Germline V gives CDR1 LGHNA, CDR2 YNFKEQ. This CDR3 region has 15 residues. Here the CDR3 reads CASSQDPGSGNTIYF. CDR3 sequence (DNA): TGTGCCAGCAGCCAAGATCCAGGGTCTGGAAACACCATATATTTT.

The chain links TRBV5-6 to TRBJ2-1; no definite D call. The CDR3 has 13 amino acids. Trimming cost V 2 bases and J 5 bases, with 8 bases left between them. Germline V gives CDR1 SGHDT, CDR2 YYEEEE. The CDR3 loop reads CASSFGANNEQFF. Written as DNA, the CDR3 is TGTGCCAGCAGCTTCGGAGCGAACAATGAGCAGTTCTTC.

This clone was seen a handful of times. The genes are TRBV5-4 and TRBJ2-7, with 11 bases lining up with TRBD1. V dropped 2 bases and J dropped 5; count of bases not matched to a gene: 3. From germline, CDR1 is SGHNT and CDR2 YYREEE (reference sequence). CDR3 length: 14 residues. In DNA form, the CDR3 reads TGTGCCAGCAGCTTCTGGACAGGGGGCAACGAGCAGTACTTC. Its protein is CASSFWTGGNEQYF.